Following are 6 T cell receptor beta chains from one sample sequenced in a study of T cell responses to AZD1222 COVID-19 vaccine (dated by TCRdb to the early 2020s). Preparation of the library involved the immunoSEQ multiplex PCR assay. TCRdb obtained this table from immuneACCESS and retained in-frame rearrangements with V and J assigned. These tables miss some clones; where compared with another copy, unresolved V genes account for less than half of the shortfall, and the remainder is unexplained. Across this sample there are about 150,000 clones, with 80% to 90% seen only once. The top ten clones comprise about a tenth of the sample. The time point label here, explained by the study, means: about 28 days (+/-7) after the second vaccine dose. The sample was peripheral blood, taken 28 days after the second AZD1222 dose. These receptor sequences come from an adult who received the AZD1222 COVID-19 vaccine.

This rearrangement joins TRBV19 to TRBJ1-2, with 8 bases matching TRBD1. CDR3 length equals 16 residues. With V trimmed by 6 bases and J by 4 bases, 13 bases remained unmatched. CDR1 LNHDA and CDR2 SQIVND come from the germline V gene (reference sequence). The CDR3, as DNA: TGTGCCAGTAGCCTGCAAAGTGGACAGGGAAGCTATGGCTACACCTTC. Translation gives CASSLQSGQGSYGYTF.

The rearrangement uses TRBV6-2 or TRBV6-3 and TRBJ2-7; TRBD1 aligns across 7 bases. The CDR3 is 15 residues long. Germline V gene data show CDR1 as MNHEY and CDR2 as SVGEGT. J was trimmed by 4 bases and V by 5 bases; bases with no gene match: 11. The CDR3 is CASSDPKTGSYEQYF. The CDR3 DNA follows: TGTGCCAGCAGTGACCCGAAGACAGGGAGTTACGAGCAGTACTTC.

This chain connects TRBV28 to TRBJ1-3, with a tentative D call TRBD1 (6 bases). With 2 bases removed from V and 10 bases from J, the gap between germline ends came to 6 bases. Germline loops: CDR1 MDHEN, CDR2 SYDVKM. The CDR3 spans 11 residues. This CDR3 is CASSLRGTIYF. In nucleotides, the CDR3 is TGTGCCAGCAGTTTAAGGGGGACCATATATTTT.

The rearrangement uses TRBV9 and TRBJ1-2; 12 positions agree with TRBD1. Germline V CDR1 and CDR2: SGDLS, YYNGEE. The CDR3 is made up of 15 amino acids. V lost 3 bases to trimming and J lost 6 bases; unmatched junction nucleotides: 6. The CDR3 bases are TGTGCCAGCAGCGCCTCCGGGACAGGGGGCGATGGCTACACCTTC. It specifies CASSASGTGGDGYTF.

This clone turned up a few times. The V call is TRBV9, the J call TRBJ1-4; no definite D call. Germline V gene sequence: CDR1 SGDLS, CDR2 YYNGEE. The CDR3 has 14 residues. Trimming took off 4 bases at V and 7 bases at J, with 14 bases between the two ends. The CDR3 sequence is CASSPVDDSEKLFF. Written as DNA, the CDR3 is TGTGCCAGCAGCCCAGTGGACGACTCTGAAAAACTGTTTTTT.

The chain is built from TRBV11-3 and TRBJ2-3; the match to TRBD2 covers 7 bases. V was clipped by 1 base and J by 4 bases; unmatched bases: 2. CDR3 length: 14 amino acids. The germline CDR1 and CDR2 sequences are SGHNT and YENEEA. CDR3 sequence (DNA): TGTGCCAGCAGCTTAGGCGGGAGTCCAGATACGCAGTATTTT. This translates into CASSLGGSPDTQYF.